Listed below are T cell receptor beta chains from one sample, sequenced in a study of OX40 agonist ivuxolimab in advanced cancers. Clones were sequenced by immunoSEQ multiplex PCR, and TCRdb holds only the in-frame ones, with some missing. This sample has approximately 68,000 clones, with about nine tenths found just once. The specimen comprised CD4+ or CD8+ T cells sorted from blood, sampled in a trial of the OX40 agonist ivuxolimab. Source of these receptors: an adult with an advanced solid tumor such as melanoma, head and neck, liver or kidney cancer. Both conserved end residues are part of each CDR3. Each record gives: V gene, clone size, CDR3 length, D gene, J gene, CDR3 protein, CDR3 DNA. A D gene is named only where the DNA matches it firmly. Clone size appears in some rows only: once, few, many, or a class for an expanded clone.

>TRBV30|.|13|.|TRBJ1-1
CAWSVRTKGRAFF
TGTGCCTGGAGTGTAAGAACGAAAGGGAGAGCTTTCTTT
>TRBV7-9|.|15|.|TRBJ2-1
CASSLAGGDLDEQFF
TGTGCCAGCAGCTTAGCGGGGGGAGATTTGGATGAGCAGTTCTTC
>TRBV27|.|20|TRBD2|TRBJ2-7
CASSLIGGTDWREGSYEQYF
TGTGCCAGCAGTCTAATCGGGGGGACGGACTGGCGGGAGGGTTCCTACGAGCAGTACTTC
>TRBV27|.|13|.|TRBJ1-2
CASSLSTGWGYTF
TGTGCCAGCAGTTTATCGACAGGATGGGGCTACACCTTC
>TRBV27|.|16|TRBD2|TRBJ2-2
CASSPRGGADTGELFF
TGTGCCAGCAGTCCCCGCGGGGGGGCGGACACCGGGGAGCTGTTTTTT
>TRBV2|.|16|TRBD2|TRBJ2-2
CASSDGLAGGTGELFF
TGTGCCAGCAGCGACGGACTAGCGGGGGGGACCGGGGAGCTGTTTTTT
>TRBV11-3|.|11|.|TRBJ2-1
CASRGDNEQFF
TGTGCCAGCAGGGGCGACAATGAGCAGTTCTTC
>TRBV5-1|once|16|.|TRBJ2-2
CASSLGGSANTGELFF
TGCGCCAGCAGCTTGGGAGGCAGCGCGAACACCGGGGAGCTGTTTTTT
>TRBV2|.|11|.|TRBJ2-7
CASLLSDEQYF
TGTGCCAGCCTGCTCTCGGACGAGCAGTACTTC
>TRBV28|.|12|.|TRBJ2-7
CASSFDSYEQYF
TGTGCCAGCAGTTTCGACAGCTACGAGCAGTACTTC
>TRBV2|.|13|.|TRBJ2-7
CASSARPEYEQYF
TGTGCCAGCAGTGCTCGGCCCGAATACGAGCAGTACTTC
>TRBV7-3|few|13|.|TRBJ2-2
CASRVPRTGELFF
TGTGCCAGCAGGGTTCCAAGGACCGGGGAGCTGTTTTTT
>TRBV6-6|.|13|.|TRBJ2-7
CASRAGRGREQYF
TGTGCCAGCAGAGCCGGCAGAGGGAGGGAGCAGTACTTC
>TRBV7-3|.|14|TRBD1|TRBJ2-5
CASSSRQGSETQYF
TGTGCCAGCAGCTCTCGACAGGGTTCGGAGACCCAGTACTTC
>TRBV7-2|.|15|.|TRBJ1-5
CASSLATAGNQPQHF
TGTGCCAGCAGCTTAGCGACGGCCGGCAATCAGCCCCAGCATTTT
>TRBV28|.|16|.|TRBJ2-1
CASSLSLLIGLGEQFF
TGTGCCAGCAGTTTATCGCTACTTATCGGGTTAGGTGAGCAGTTCTTC
>TRBV19|.|14|.|TRBJ1-6
CASSMGEDNSPLHF
TGTGCCAGTAGTATGGGAGAGGATAATTCACCCCTCCACTTT
>TRBV5-4|.|15|TRBD2|TRBJ2-3
CASRMGLTRTDTQYF
TGTGCCAGCAGGATGGGACTAACCCGCACAGATACGCAGTATTTT
>TRBV11-3|.|13|.|TRBJ2-7
CASSLDPYGEQYF
TGTGCCAGCAGCTTAGACCCCTACGGCGAGCAGTACTTC
>TRBV18|.|14|TRBD1|TRBJ1-4
CASSPGDRGEKLFF
TGTGCCAGCTCTCCAGGGGACAGGGGAGAAAAACTGTTTTTT
>TRBV12-5|.|17|TRBD1|TRBJ2-1
CASGPGTGGSNYNEQFF
TGTGCTAGTGGTCCGGGGACAGGGGGTTCCAACTACAATGAGCAGTTCTTC
>TRBV30|.|11|.|TRBJ1-1
CAWKPNTEAFF
TGTGCCTGGAAACCGAACACTGAAGCTTTCTTT
>TRBV18|.|14|.|TRBJ1-2
CASSPIQRNYGYTF
TGTGCCAGCTCACCAATCCAGCGAAACTATGGCTACACCTTC
>TRBV7-7|.|14|TRBD2|TRBJ2-5
CASTDGTGGETQYF
TGTGCCAGCACCGACGGGACGGGGGGAGAGACCCAGTACTTC
>TRBV4-3|.|14|.|TRBJ1-5
CASSQEQGRQPQHF
TGCGCCAGCAGCCAAGAACAGGGTCGGCAGCCCCAGCATTTT
>TRBV7-2|.|16|.|TRBJ2-6
CASRSTGSSGANVLTF
TGTGCCAGCAGGTCTACAGGGTCTTCCGGGGCCAACGTCCTGACTTTC
>TRBV5-1|.|15|.|TRBJ1-1
CASSPLTEMNTEAFF
TGCGCCAGCAGCCCCCTTACAGAGATGAACACTGAAGCTTTCTTT
>TRBV27|.|14|.|TRBJ1-2
CASSLSGGSYGYTF
TGTGCCAGCAGTTTATCTGGGGGTAGCTATGGCTACACCTTC
>TRBV5-1|.|14|.|TRBJ1-1
CASSPGDRRAEAFF
TGCGCCAGCAGCCCAGGGGACCGTAGGGCTGAAGCTTTCTTT
>TRBV18|few|15|TRBD1|TRBJ2-7
CASSPSRDRDYEQYF
TGTGCCAGCTCACCGAGCCGGGACAGGGACTACGAGCAGTACTTC
>TRBV7-3|.|16|TRBD1|TRBJ2-5
CASSPLPGQLGETQYF
TGTGCCAGCAGCCCACTACCGGGACAGCTAGGCGAGACCCAGTACTTC
>TRBV19|.|17|.|TRBJ1-5
CASSGGGQTKGNQPQHF
TGTGCCAGTAGTGGGGGAGGGCAGACTAAAGGCAATCAGCCCCAGCATTTT
>TRBV7-9|few|15|.|TRBJ2-4
CASSLVEGVENIQYF
TGTGCCAGCAGCTTAGTTGAGGGCGTAGAAAACATTCAGTACTTC
>TRBV18|.|23|TRBD1|TRBJ2-4
CASSLFFLNLAGGDHIAKNIQYF
TGTGCCAGCTCACTGTTCTTCTTAAATTTGGCAGGGGGCGATCATATAGCCAAAAACATTCAGTACTTC
>TRBV29-1|once|11|.|TRBJ2-3
CSGGDLDTQYF
TGCAGCGGGGGGGATCTGGATACGCAGTATTTT
>TRBV28|.|14|.|TRBJ2-7
CASSLQGGIYEQYF
TGTGCCAGCAGTTTGCAGGGGGGGATCTACGAGCAGTACTTC
>TRBV7-6|few|16|.|TRBJ1-3
CASSSAGTSSGNTIYF
TGTGCCAGCAGCTCGGCAGGGACCTCCTCTGGAAACACCATATATTTT
>TRBV18|.|15|TRBD2|TRBJ2-5
CASSQVGRGQETQYF
TGTGCCAGCTCACAAGTGGGGCGGGGGCAAGAGACCCAGTACTTC
>TRBV28|.|14|.|TRBJ1-2
CASRRDRTSSGYTF
TGTGCCAGCAGAAGAGACCGGACTTCGAGTGGCTACACCTTC
>TRBV2|.|15|.|TRBJ2-1
CASDGQGFSSDEQFF
TGTGCCAGCGATGGTCAGGGTTTTTCATCAGATGAGCAGTTCTTC
>TRBV2|.|13|TRBD1|TRBJ1-1
CGGQYSPRTEAFF
TGTGGGGGACAGTATAGTCCGAGGACTGAAGCTTTCTTT